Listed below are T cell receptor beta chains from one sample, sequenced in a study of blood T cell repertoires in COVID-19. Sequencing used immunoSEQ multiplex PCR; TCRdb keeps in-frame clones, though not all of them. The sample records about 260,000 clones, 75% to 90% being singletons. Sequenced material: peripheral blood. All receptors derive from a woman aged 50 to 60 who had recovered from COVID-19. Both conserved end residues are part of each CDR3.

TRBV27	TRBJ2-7	CASSLSREGLSEQYF
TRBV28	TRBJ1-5	CASSLSGGLNQPQHF
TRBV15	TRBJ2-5	CATSRGRNSETQYF
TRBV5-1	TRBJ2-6	CASSLHSSGANVLTF
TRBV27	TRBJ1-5	CASSLRDRNQPQHF
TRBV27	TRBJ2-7	CASSLSPTSGSYEQYF
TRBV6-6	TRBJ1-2	CASSDRYGYTF
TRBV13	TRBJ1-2	CASSLDSGEGYTF
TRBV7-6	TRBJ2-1	CASSPREFAGGPYNEQFF
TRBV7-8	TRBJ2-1	CASSFLELAGEEQFF
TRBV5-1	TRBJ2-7	CASSSRDRDNEQYF
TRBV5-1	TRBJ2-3	CASSLDNTDTQYF
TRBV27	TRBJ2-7	CASRSPGQGPYEQYF
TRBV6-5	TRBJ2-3	CASSSWTSRSTDTQYF
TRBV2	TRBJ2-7	CASRQQGQGESRYF
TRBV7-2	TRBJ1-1	CASSHTTAGSEAFF
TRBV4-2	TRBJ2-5	CASSHKNFQLAGGSLTQYF
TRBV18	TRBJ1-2	CASSLGTGTEWTF
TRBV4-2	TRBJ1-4	CASSQPVGNEKLFF
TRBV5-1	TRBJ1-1	CASSLRTENTEAFF
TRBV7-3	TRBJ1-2	CASSSGPGRLDGYTF
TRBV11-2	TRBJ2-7	CASSSAVGGTSGAYEQYF
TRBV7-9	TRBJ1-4	CASSLSGQANEKLFF
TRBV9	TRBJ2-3	CASSVQDTQYF
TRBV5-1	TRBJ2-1	CASSLEMVASTAYNEQFF
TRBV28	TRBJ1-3	CASSLWGRGSGNTIYF
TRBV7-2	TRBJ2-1	CASSSPWTRGDEQFF
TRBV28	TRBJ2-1	CASSSPGAGERSYNEQFF
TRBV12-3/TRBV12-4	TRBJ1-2	CASSFKGNYGYTF
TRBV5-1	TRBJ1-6	CASSLREVNSPLHF
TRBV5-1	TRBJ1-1	CASRTSLLNTEAFF
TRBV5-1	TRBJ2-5	CASSKRDGGRLYQETQYF
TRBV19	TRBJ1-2	CASSSAGIGYTF
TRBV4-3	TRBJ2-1	CASSQDLGRPEQFF
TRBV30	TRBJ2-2	CACTGLQAGELFF
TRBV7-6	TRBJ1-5	CASSSIQGSNQPQHF
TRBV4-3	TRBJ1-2	CASSQDYGGNNGYTF
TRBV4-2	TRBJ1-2	CASSQGLYGYTF
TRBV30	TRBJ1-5	CAWSSSGTAIQYSNQPQHF
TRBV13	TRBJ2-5	CASSSRLAGLQETQYF
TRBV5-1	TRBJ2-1	CASSLTILSSYNEQFF
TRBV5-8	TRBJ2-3	CASWRGGAGDTQYF
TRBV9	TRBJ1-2	CASSAESYGYTF
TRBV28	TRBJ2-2	CASIAAGLPTGELFF
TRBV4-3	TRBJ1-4	CASSQDQGAGDEKLFF